One T cell receptor (beta chain) is described in this entry. What it binds is not known. The data stem from a study of T cell responses to AZD1222 COVID-19 vaccine. Study-wide results and caveats: Donors, mostly white British, included more females; clonal diversity was possibly underestimated. The breadth and depth of Spike-specific TCRs increased once two AZD1222 doses had been given. Among AZD1222 vaccinees, only five or six were seropositive at baseline.

Measured with immunoSEQ multiplex PCR; TCRdb has only the in-frame clones, and not every one. The sample has 100,000 to 130,000 clones; 92% are singletons. The ends were cut back, 3 bases at V and 2 bases at J, with 7 bases in the middle. This CDR3 spans 13 amino acids. This clonotype originated in an adult who received the AZD1222 COVID-19 vaccine. The chain carries TRBV12-3 or TRBV12-4 and TRBJ1-2; D uncertain. The starting material was peripheral blood, obtained 28 days after the second AZD1222 dose. CDR3 coding DNA: TGTGCCAGCAGTTTGAGGGCGAACTATGGCTACACCTTC. Encoded protein: CASSLRANYGYTF.